A single sample gave rise to the 4 T cell receptor beta chains below, sequenced in a study of blood T cell repertoires in COVID-19. Only in-frame clones appear in the TCRdb table, and some are missing; sequencing was by immunoSEQ multiplex PCR. The sample lists about 83,000 clones, 88% occurring once. Specimen: peripheral blood. These receptors came from a human donor in a cohort sampled during active COVID-19.

This clone was counted a single time. The chain has TRBV19 and TRBJ1-6; 7 nucleotides agree with TRBD1. V was pared by 4 bases and J by 10 bases, with 10 bases of the junction left unmatched. This CDR3 is 15 amino acids long. Germline-derived CDR1 and CDR2 are LNHDA and SQIVND (reference sequence). Here the CDR3 DNA reads TGTGCCAGTAGTACGGGGGGGACAGATGGGTCACCCCTCCACTTT. This translates into CASSTGGTDGSPLHF.

The chain uses TRBV24-1 and TRBJ1-2, with unresolved D. V was clipped by 5 bases and J by 8 bases, with 17 bases between them. The CDR3 covers 14 residues. Germline-derived CDR1 and CDR2 are KGHDR and SFDVKD. The CDR3 nucleotides are TGTGCCACCAGTGTAACGGGCTCGACGGGGGGCTACACCTTC. Translated: CATSVTGSTGGYTF.

The chain has TRBV5-6 and TRBJ1-6, with a weak D call TRBD1 (5 bases). V was shortened by 1 base and J by 8 bases, with 10 bases between the two germline ends. CDR1 and CDR2 from the germline V gene are SGHDT and YYEEEE. This CDR3 region has 14 residues. In DNA form, the CDR3 reads TGTGCCAGCAGCTTGCGGGGACTATATTCACCCCTCCACTTT. Its translation is CASSLRGLYSPLHF.

V usage is TRBV5-5 and J usage is TRBJ2-1; TRBD2 aligns across 7 bases. V trimming: 4 bases; J trimming: 7 bases; junction bases outside the gene matches: 11. The CDR3 spans 15 residues. Germline-derived CDR1 and CDR2 are SGHKS and YYEKEE (reference sequence). The chain's CDR3 is CASSTKTRGDNEQFF. CDR3 DNA sequence: TGTGCCAGCAGCACAAAGACACGGGGGGATAATGAGCAGTTCTTC. The variable domain in full, with the rest retrieved from reference TRBV5-5 and TRBJ2-1, is DAGVTQSPTHLIKTRGQQVTLRCSPISGHKSVSWYQQVLGQGPQFIFQYYEKEERGRGNFPDRFSARQFPNYSSELNVNALLLGDSALYLCASSTKTRGDNEQFFGPGTRLTVL.